The next 12 T cell receptor beta chains were all read from a single sample in a study of vaccination and CD4 T cells after COVID-19 (dated by TCRdb to between 2022 and 2023). The treatment or condition label of this sample denotes: approximately 9-day PBMC culture with coronavirus spike peptide pools or control peptides (ViraFEST assay). What these receptors recognize is not known. The method behind the library was PCR. The instrument given in TCRdb is Illumina iSeq 100. TCR sequencing of DNA from cultured CD4+ T cells used the Oncomine TCR Beta short-read assay at the Johns Hopkins FTIC core. TCRdb reran the public reads through fastp at Q25 and MiXCR, keeping productive beta chains. CDR3 protein sequences are deduplicated, and each keeps its most common genes and DNA. The sample data list approximately 17,000 distinct CDR3 sequences, and approximately 49% of these were observed just once. Jointly, the top ten make up around 6.3% of the sample.

Source material: CD4+ T cells from blood, cultured in vitro. The receptors were sampled from a human donor who had recovered from COVID-19.

This clonotype has a handful of counts. V is TRBV21-1 and J is TRBJ2-7. TRBV21-1 is listed as a pseudogene. The CDR3 totals 10 residues. The CDR3 reads CASRLHEQYF. Written as DNA, the CDR3 is TGTGCCAGCCGACTCCACGAGCAGTACTTC.

The J gene is TRBJ1-1, the V gene TRBV28; the D gene is possibly TRBD1 (6 bases). Germline loops: CDR1 MDHEN, CDR2 SYDVKM. The V end lost 2 bases, the J end lost 1 base, and 8 bases lay between the germline ends. The CDR3 runs 14 residues. The CDR3 here is CASSLQGWNTEAFF. The CDR3, as DNA: TGTGCCAGCAGTTTACAGGGGTGGAACACTGAAGCTTTCTTT.

V gene TRBV12-3 or TRBV12-4 combines with J gene TRBJ1-1, with D uncertain. V gave up 6 bases and J gave up 0 bases, with 8 bases separating them. The CDR3 runs to 13 residues. The CDR3 sequence is CASSDLMNTEAFF. The CDR3 DNA follows: TGTGCCAGCAGCGACCTTATGAACACTGAAGCTTTCTTT.

The genes are TRBV10-1 and TRBJ2-2; a weak D match, TRBD2 (6 bases). V was pared by 6 bases and J by 5 bases, with 10 bases between. CDR1 is WNHNN, CDR2 SYGVQD, per germline (reference sequence). The CDR3 has 13 residues. In DNA, the CDR3 is TGCGCCAGCAGCCCTGGGGGGACCGGGGAGCTGTTTTTT. Its protein product is CASSPGGTGELFF.

The chain couples TRBV20-1 to TRBJ2-5, with D possibly being TRBD2 (6 bases). Germline V gives CDR1 DFQATT, CDR2 SNEGSKA (reference sequence). CDR3 size: 13 residues. Trimming cost V 3 bases and J 3 bases, with 11 bases left between them. This chain's CDR3 is CSARYGTEETQYF. Here the CDR3 DNA reads TGCAGTGCTAGGTACGGGACTGAAGAGACCCAGTACTTC.

V usage is TRBV20-1 and J usage is TRBJ1-5; 8 bases map to TRBD1. Germline-derived CDR1 and CDR2 are DFQATT and SNEGSKA (reference sequence). Losses at the gene ends were 6 bases for V and 5 bases for J; bases not matched to a gene: 12. This CDR3 has 15 residues. CDR3: CSALVDRGNHQPQHF. The CDR3 DNA reads TGCAGTGCCCTTGTAGACAGGGGAAACCATCAGCCCCAGCATTTT.

The rearrangement uses TRBV6-1 and TRBJ2-2; 12 nucleotides align to TRBD2. Germline loops: CDR1 MNHNS, CDR2 SASEGT. This CDR3 has 18 residues. V was pared by 3 bases and J by 6 bases, with 11 bases of the junction left unmatched. CDR3 nucleotides: TGTGCCAGCAGTGAGCCCAATCTAGCGGGAGGGCCCCCCGGGGAGCTGTTTTTT. This gives the protein CASSEPNLAGGPPGELFF.

This chain joins TRBV6-1 and TRBJ2-2; D might be TRBD2 (5 bases). This CDR3 is 14 amino acids long. The V end lost 4 bases, the J end lost 4 bases, and 10 bases lay between the germline ends. CDR1 is MNHNS and CDR2 is SASEGT in the germline V gene. CDR3 in amino acids: CASSGTFSTGELFF. CDR3 sequence (DNA): TGTGCCAGCAGTGGGACTTTTTCCACCGGGGAGCTGTTTTTT.

J is TRBJ1-1 and V is TRBV7-2; D not resolved. CDR3 length: 13 amino acids. Deletions cut 5 bases from V and 1 base from J, with 8 bases between. Germline values: CDR1 SGHTA, CDR2 FQGNSA. The CDR3 spells CASSLGQNTEAFF. The CDR3 coding sequence is TGTGCCAGCAGCCTGGGCCAGAACACTGAAGCTTTCTTT.

The chain recombines TRBV11-2 with TRBJ1-2; 8 positions agree with TRBD1. Germline lookup yields CDR1 SGHAT and CDR2 FQNNGV. This CDR3 is built from 15 residues. Germline trimming cut 5 bases from V and 8 bases from J; bases unmatched to any gene: 13. DNA for the CDR3: TGTGCCAGCAGCCCTTTCGGCCAGGGGGCGGGGGGCTACACCTTC. This translates into CASSPFGQGAGGYTF.

J is TRBJ1-5 and V is TRBV5-1, with a possible D match to TRBD1 (5 bases). Trimming took off 0 bases at V and 6 bases at J, with 13 bases between the two ends. Germline assignment: CDR1 SGHRS and CDR2 YFSETQ. The CDR3 covers 15 residues. The CDR3 protein is CASSLGDSPGQPQHF. The DNA for the CDR3 is TGCGCCAGCAGCTTGGGGGACTCGCCTGGTCAGCCCCAGCATTTT.

The chain carries TRBV5-4 and TRBJ1-2; D remains unclear. Germline assignment: CDR1 SGHNT and CDR2 YYREEE (reference sequence). V was pared by 4 bases and J by 8 bases, with 15 bases between. This CDR3 is 13 amino acids long. CDR3 region: CASSPPRTEGYTF. CDR3 nucleotide sequence: TGTGCCAGCAGCCCGCCTCGGACTGAGGGCTACACCTTC.